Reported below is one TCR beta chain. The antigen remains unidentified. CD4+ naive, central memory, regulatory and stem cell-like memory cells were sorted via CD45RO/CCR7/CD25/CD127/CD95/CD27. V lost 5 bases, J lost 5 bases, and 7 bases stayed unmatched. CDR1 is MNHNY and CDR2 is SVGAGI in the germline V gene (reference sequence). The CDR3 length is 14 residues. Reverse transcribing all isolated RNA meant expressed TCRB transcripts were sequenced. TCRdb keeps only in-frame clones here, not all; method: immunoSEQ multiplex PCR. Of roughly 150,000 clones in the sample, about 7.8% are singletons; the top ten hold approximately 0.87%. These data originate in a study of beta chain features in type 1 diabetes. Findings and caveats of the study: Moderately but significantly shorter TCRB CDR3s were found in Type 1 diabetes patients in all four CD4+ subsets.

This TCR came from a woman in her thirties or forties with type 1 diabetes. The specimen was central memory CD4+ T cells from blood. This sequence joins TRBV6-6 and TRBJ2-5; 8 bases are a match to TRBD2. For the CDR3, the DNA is TGTGCCAGCAGTCCGGGACTAGGATATGAGACCCAGTACTTC. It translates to CASSPGLGYETQYF.